This T cell receptor (beta chain) stems from a study of blood T cell repertoires in COVID-19. As for the study in general: Acute and convalescent COVID-19 specimens originated in the United States, Italy and Spain. Sources were T cells, B-cell-depleted T cells, or PBMCs; the material itself was cDNA or gDNA.

Per the study methods: For nucleated cells, counts were estimated from reference gene primer amplification. Produced via immunoSEQ multiplex PCR; TCRdb's table is partial and in-frame only. That table supplies the V and J calls and clone size; D and trimming were determined from the DNA. The table lists around 60,000 clones, 80% of them singletons. Trimming shortened V by 1 base and J by 3 bases, and 12 bases separated the two germline ends. The CDR3 has 15 amino acids. Per the germline V gene, CDR1 is LNHNV and CDR2 is YYDKDF (reference sequence). J is TRBJ1-1 and V is TRBV15; D possibly corresponds to TRBD1 (6 bases). This TCR was recovered from a man aged 25-45 years with COVID-19, enrolled during active disease. The sequenced material came from peripheral blood. Written as DNA, the CDR3 is TGTGCCACCAGCAGAGCAGGCCAGGGGTACACTGAAGCTTTCTTT. Its translation is CATSRAGQGYTEAFF.